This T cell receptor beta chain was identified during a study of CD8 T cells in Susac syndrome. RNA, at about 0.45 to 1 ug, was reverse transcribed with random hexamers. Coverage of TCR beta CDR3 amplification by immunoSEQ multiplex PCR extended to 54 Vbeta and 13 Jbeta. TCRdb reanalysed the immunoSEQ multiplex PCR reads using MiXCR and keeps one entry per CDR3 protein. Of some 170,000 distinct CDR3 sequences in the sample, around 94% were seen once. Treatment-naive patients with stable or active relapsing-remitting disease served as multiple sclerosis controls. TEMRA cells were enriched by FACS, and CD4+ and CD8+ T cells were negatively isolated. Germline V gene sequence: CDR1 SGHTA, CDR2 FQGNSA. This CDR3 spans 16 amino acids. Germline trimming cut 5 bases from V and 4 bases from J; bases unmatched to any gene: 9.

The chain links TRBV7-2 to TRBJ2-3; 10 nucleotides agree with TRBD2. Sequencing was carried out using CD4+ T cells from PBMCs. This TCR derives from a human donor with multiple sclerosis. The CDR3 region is CASSPQASGGADTQYF. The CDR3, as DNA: TGTGCCAGCAGCCCCCAAGCTAGCGGGGGCGCAGATACGCAGTATTTT.